One sample yielded the 4 T cell receptor beta chains listed below, sequenced in a study of T cell responses to AZD1222 COVID-19 vaccine. TCRdb's table, derived via immunoSEQ multiplex PCR, lists solely in-frame clones and lacks some. The table includes 95,000 to 150,000 clones, about 85% detected once. Specimen: peripheral blood, collected on day 0 of AZD1222 vaccination. These receptor sequences come from an adult in good health.

As concerns this clone: Within the sample, other DNA sequences also encode this same CDR3. This sequence joins TRBV19 and TRBJ1-1; the D gene is possibly TRBD1 (5 bases). The CDR3 covers 14 residues. The V end lost 4 bases, the J end lost 1 base, and 10 bases lay between the germline ends. Germline V gives CDR1 LNHDA, CDR2 SQIVND (reference sequence). In DNA form, the CDR3 reads TGTGCCAGTAGTACTCGGGGGGAGAACACTGAAGCTTTCTTT. It encodes CASSTRGENTEAFF.

Here the CDR3 DNA reads TGTGCCACCAGTGAGCTGGACAGTGTTCAGCCCCAGCATTTT. Protein product: CATSELDSVQPQHF. The rearrangement joins TRBV24-1 to TRBJ1-5; weak D call: TRBD1 (6 bases). Trimming took off 4 bases at V and 6 bases at J, with 12 bases between the two ends. Germline CDR1 is KGHDR and CDR2 is SFDVKD. The CDR3 length is 14 residues.

V is TRBV6-5 and J is TRBJ1-2; D possibly corresponds to TRBD1 (5 bases). The germline CDR1 and CDR2 sequences are MNHEY and SVGAGI. The CDR3 sequence is 15 residues long. Trimming stripped 2 bases from V and 3 bases from J, with 13 bases between. The CDR3 protein is CASSYGAVGYYGYTF. Here the CDR3 DNA reads TGTGCCAGCAGTTACGGGGCGGTGGGTTACTATGGCTACACCTTC.

The chain recombines TRBV4-1 with TRBJ2-7; TRBD2 matches 8 bases. The CDR3 loop spans 15 amino acids. Germline V gene data show CDR1 as MGHRA and CDR2 as YSYEKL. Trimming took 0 bases from V and 2 from J; bases not matched to a gene: 3. CDR3 in DNA: TGCGCCAGCAGCCAAGACCCGGGGGGGCCCTACGAGCAGTACTTC. It translates to CASSQDPGGPYEQYF.